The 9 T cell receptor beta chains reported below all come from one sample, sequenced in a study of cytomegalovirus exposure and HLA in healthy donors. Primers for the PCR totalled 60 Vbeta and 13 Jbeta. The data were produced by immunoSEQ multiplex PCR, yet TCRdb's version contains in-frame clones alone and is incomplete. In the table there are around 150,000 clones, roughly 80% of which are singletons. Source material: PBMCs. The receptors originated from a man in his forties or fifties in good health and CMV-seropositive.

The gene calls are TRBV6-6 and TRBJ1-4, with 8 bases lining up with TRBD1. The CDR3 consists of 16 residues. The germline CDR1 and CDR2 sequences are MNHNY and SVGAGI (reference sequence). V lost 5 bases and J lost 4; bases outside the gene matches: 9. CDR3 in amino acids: CASSKLPGQGNEKLFF. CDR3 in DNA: TGTGCCAGCAGTAAACTCCCTGGACAGGGTAATGAAAAACTGTTTTTT.

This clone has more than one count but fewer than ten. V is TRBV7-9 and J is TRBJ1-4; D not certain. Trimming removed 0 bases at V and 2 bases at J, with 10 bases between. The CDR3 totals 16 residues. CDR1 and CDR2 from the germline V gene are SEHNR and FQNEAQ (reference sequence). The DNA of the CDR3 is TGTGCCAGCAGCTTAGCGGCCAGGCGCACTAATGAAAAACTGTTTTTT. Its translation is CASSLAARRTNEKLFF.

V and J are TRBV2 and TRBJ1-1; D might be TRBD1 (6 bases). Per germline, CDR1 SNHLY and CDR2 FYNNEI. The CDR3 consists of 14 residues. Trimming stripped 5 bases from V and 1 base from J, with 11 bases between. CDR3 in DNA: TGTGCCAGCAGTAACAGGGTCAGGAACACTGAAGCTTTCTTT. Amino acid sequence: CASSNRVRNTEAFF.

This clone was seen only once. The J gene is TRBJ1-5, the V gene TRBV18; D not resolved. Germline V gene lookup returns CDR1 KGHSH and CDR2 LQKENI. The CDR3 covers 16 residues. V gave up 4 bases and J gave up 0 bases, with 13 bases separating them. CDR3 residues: CASSRGGHGSNQPQHF. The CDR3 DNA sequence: TGTGCCAGCTCACGCGGAGGGCACGGTAGCAATCAGCCCCAGCATTTT.

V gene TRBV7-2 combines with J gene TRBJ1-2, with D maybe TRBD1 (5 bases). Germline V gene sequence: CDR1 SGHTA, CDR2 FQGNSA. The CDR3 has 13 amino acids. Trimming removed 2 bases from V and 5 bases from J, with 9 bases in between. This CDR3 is CASSLSGDYGYTF. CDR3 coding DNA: TGTGCCAGCAGCTTATCGGGGGATTATGGCTACACCTTC.

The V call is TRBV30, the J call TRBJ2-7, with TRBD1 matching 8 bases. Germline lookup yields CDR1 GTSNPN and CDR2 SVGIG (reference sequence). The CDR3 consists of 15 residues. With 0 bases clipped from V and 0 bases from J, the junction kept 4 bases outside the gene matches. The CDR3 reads CAWSVPGQGSYEQYF. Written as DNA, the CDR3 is TGTGCCTGGAGTGTACCTGGACAGGGCTCCTACGAGCAGTACTTC.

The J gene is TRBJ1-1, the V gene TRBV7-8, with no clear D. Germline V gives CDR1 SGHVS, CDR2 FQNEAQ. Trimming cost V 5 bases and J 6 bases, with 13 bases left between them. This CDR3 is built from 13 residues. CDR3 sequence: CASSLLHYAEAFF. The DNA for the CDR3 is TGTGCCAGCAGCCTTCTCCACTACGCTGAAGCTTTCTTT.

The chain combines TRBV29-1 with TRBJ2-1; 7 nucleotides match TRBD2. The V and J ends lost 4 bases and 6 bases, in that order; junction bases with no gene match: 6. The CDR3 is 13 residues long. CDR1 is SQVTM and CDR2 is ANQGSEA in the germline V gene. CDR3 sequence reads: CSVVGTTLNEQFF. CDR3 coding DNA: TGCAGCGTTGTGGGGACTACCCTCAATGAGCAGTTCTTC.

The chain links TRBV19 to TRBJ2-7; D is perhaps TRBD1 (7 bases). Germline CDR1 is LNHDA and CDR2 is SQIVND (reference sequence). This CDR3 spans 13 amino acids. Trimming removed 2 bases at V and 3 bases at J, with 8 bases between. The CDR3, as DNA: TGTGCCAGTAGTATACAGGGGGGCTACGAGCAGTACTTC. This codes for CASSIQGGYEQYF.